This T cell receptor beta chain was found in a study of control samples from healthy donors and cancer patients. Trimming removed 11 bases at V and 2 bases at J, with 22 bases between. This CDR3 spans 15 amino acids. Germline V CDR1 and CDR2: MDHEN, SYDVKM. Clones were read by immunoSEQ multiplex PCR, and TCRdb kept only the in-frame ones, dropping some. The table has fewer than 90,000 clones, nearly 85% seen once. This TCR derives from a man aged 45-60 years in good health. The V gene is TRBV28, the J gene TRBJ2-7, with D possibly matching TRBD2 (6 bases). Sequencing was done on a sample of blood. Here the CDR3 DNA reads TGTGCCGGGGGTGGCTCGGGGGAGCTAGCCTACGAGCAGTACTTC. Translation: CAGGGSGELAYEQYF.